Given below is one TCR beta chain in context. The V gene end was trimmed by 3 bases and the J gene end by 3 bases; junction bases not matched to a gene: 6. Germline-derived CDR1 and CDR2 are KGHSH and LQKENI. The CDR3 contains 17 residues. The sample is drawn from a study of control samples from healthy donors and cancer patients. Produced via immunoSEQ multiplex PCR; TCRdb's table is partial and in-frame only. The table lists about 82,000 clones, about 94% of them singletons. Source material: blood. This TCR derives from a woman in her late teens or twenties in good health. V usage is TRBV18 and J usage is TRBJ2-1; 12 nucleotides match TRBD2. DNA for the CDR3: TGTGCCAGCTCACCCCCTAGCGGGGGGGCCGTCTACAATGAGCAGTTCTTC. Amino acid sequence: CASSPPSGGAVYNEQFF.